Following are 20 T cell receptor beta chains from one sample sequenced in a study of CD8+ T cells in alopecia areata. Treatment here: oral pan-JAK inhibitor, 5-10 mg twice daily. Following extraction, RNA underwent reverse transcription to cDNA, which served as the sequencing template. Sequencing used immunoSEQ multiplex PCR; TCRdb keeps in-frame clones, though not all of them. This sample has a few hundred thousand clones, with roughly 44% found just once. The sequences come from CD4+ T cells sorted from blood, collected around week 36, from a patient treated with tofacitinib. These receptors all stem from a human donor with alopecia areata.

This sequence joins TRBV10-2 and TRBJ2-7; weak D call: TRBD2 (6 bases). The CDR3 covers 13 residues. V was pared by 0 bases and J by 4 bases, with 7 bases between. The germline V gene has CDR1 WSHSY and CDR2 SAAADI. CDR3 bases: TGCGCCAGCAGTGAGTCGGGGAGGTACGAGCAGTACTTC. Its protein is CASSESGRYEQYF.

The chain combines TRBV5-1 with TRBJ2-7, with D possibly being TRBD2 (6 bases). This CDR3 region has 15 residues. The V gene lost 0 bases and the J gene lost 0 bases, with 10 bases spanning the gap. The V gene's germline CDR1 is SGHRS and CDR2 YFSETQ. In nucleotides, the CDR3 is TGCGCCAGCAGCTTGGGACCGACTAGCTCCTACGAGCAGTACTTC. This encodes CASSLGPTSSYEQYF.

This clone occurred once. The chain carries TRBV30 and TRBJ1-4; 7 positions match TRBD1. CDR1 is GTSNPN, CDR2 SVGIG, per germline (reference sequence). V dropped 4 bases and J dropped 8; count of bases not matched to a gene: 13. This CDR3 has 15 residues. As DNA, the CDR3 is TGTGCCTGGATGTCGTTCGGGCAGGGGGAAGAAAAACTGTTTTTT. This codes for CAWMSFGQGEEKLFF.

This clone has a handful of counts. This chain uses TRBV6-5 with TRBJ1-4, with 8 bases aligning to TRBD1. The CDR3 spans 14 residues. Germline-derived CDR1 and CDR2 are MNHEY and SVGAGI. Trimming at V came to 2 bases and at J to 7 bases, leaving 3 bases not matched to a gene. CDR3 sequence reads: CASSYGQGAEKLFF. The CDR3, as DNA: TGTGCCAGCAGTTACGGGCAGGGGGCTGAAAAACTGTTTTTT.

The genes are TRBV7-8 and TRBJ2-7; tentative D call: TRBD1 (6 bases). Deletions cut 5 bases from V and 4 bases from J, with 12 bases between. The germline V gene has CDR1 SGHVS and CDR2 FQNEAQ. The CDR3 runs to 13 residues. The chain's CDR3 is CASSLGGDYEQYF. In DNA form, the CDR3 reads TGTGCCAGCAGCCTAGGGGGAGATTACGAGCAGTACTTC.

This clone was seen a few times. This chain uses TRBV29-1 with TRBJ1-3, with D tentatively TRBD1 (5 bases). V shed 6 bases and J shed 4 bases, with 16 bases lying between them. The CDR3 loop spans 14 amino acids. Germline CDR1 reads SQVTM; CDR2 reads ANQGSEA. The DNA of the CDR3 is TGCAGCGTGGCGACAGAGGCGCGGGGAAACACCATATATTTT. It yields the protein CSVATEARGNTIYF.

The gene calls are TRBV6-6 and TRBJ2-1; no reliable D call. Germline loops: CDR1 MNHNY, CDR2 SVGAGI (reference sequence). The CDR3 has 11 residues. V dropped 7 bases and J dropped 5 bases, with 6 bases sitting between them. The CDR3 spells CASIGDNEQFF. CDR3 bases: TGTGCCAGCATTGGGGACAATGAGCAGTTCTTC.

This clone was picked up a small number of times. This chain uses TRBV15 with TRBJ2-2, with a tentative D call TRBD2 (5 bases). The CDR3 consists of 15 residues. Deletions cut 5 bases from V and 3 bases from J, with 13 bases between. Germline loops: CDR1 LNHNV, CDR2 YYDKDF (reference sequence). DNA for the CDR3: TGTGCCACCAGCCTGGCGGCGGGTTACACCGGGGAGCTGTTTTTT. Translation gives CATSLAAGYTGELFF.

The V gene is TRBV5-1, the J gene TRBJ1-1; D is possibly TRBD1 (5 bases). V lost 4 bases to trimming and J lost 1 base, with 11 bases between them. CDR1 and CDR2 (germline): SGHRS, YFSETQ. CDR3 length: 14 amino acids. The CDR3 DNA sequence: TGCGCCAGCAGCCCTGGCGGGGGGAACACTGAAGCTTTCTTT. Translating gives CASSPGGGNTEAFF.

This clone occurred a few times. J is TRBJ2-6 and V is TRBV5-1; possible D gene TRBD1, 5 bases. Germline V gives CDR1 SGHRS, CDR2 YFSETQ. CDR3 length: 15 amino acids. Trimming pared 4 bases from V and 3 bases from J, leaving 11 bases between. The DNA of the CDR3 is TGCGCCAGCAGCCAAGGGGAAGGTGGGGCCAACGTCCTGACTTTC. Translating it yields CASSQGEGGANVLTF.

The chain links TRBV27 to TRBJ1-3; D gene ambiguous. This CDR3 region has 14 residues. Germline CDR1 is MNHEY and CDR2 is SMNVEV (reference sequence). V shed 4 bases and J shed 0 bases, with 7 bases lying between them. Written as DNA, the CDR3 is TGTGCCAGCAGTTATCGGAGCTCTGGAAACACCATATATTTT. This translates into CASSYRSSGNTIYF.

This clone was counted a few times. This chain uses TRBV2 with TRBJ2-7; perhaps TRBD2 as D (6 bases). CDR1 and CDR2 (germline): SNHLY, FYNNEI. This CDR3 has 12 amino acids. V gave up 6 bases and J gave up 1 base, with 7 bases separating them. CDR3 DNA sequence: TGTGCCAGCAGAGGGACTTCCTACGAGCAGTACTTC. It encodes CASRGTSYEQYF.

This clone was detected many times. The J gene is TRBJ1-2, the V gene TRBV28; D unresolved. Germline-derived CDR1 and CDR2 are MDHEN and SYDVKM. This CDR3 spans 13 amino acids. V was shortened by 1 base and J by 5 bases, with 8 bases between the two germline ends. CDR3 protein: CASSLSGVYGYTF. As DNA, the CDR3 is TGTGCCAGCAGTTTATCCGGGGTATATGGCTACACCTTC.

In this sample, this clone turned up a few times. The rearrangement joins TRBV27 to TRBJ2-1; possible D gene TRBD2, 6 bases. This CDR3 is 15 amino acids long. Germline V lookup: CDR1 MNHEY, CDR2 SMNVEV (reference sequence). V lost 3 bases and J 4 bases, leaving 13 bases between the germline ends. DNA for the CDR3: TGTGCCAGCAGTTTGGAAGCGGGTCCTTACAATGAGCAGTTCTTC. Protein: CASSLEAGPYNEQFF.

The rearrangement uses TRBV7-9 and TRBJ2-6, with D possibly matching TRBD1 (6 bases). Germline V gives CDR1 SEHNR, CDR2 FQNEAQ (reference sequence). Trimming shortened V by 1 base and J by 0 bases, and 16 bases separated the two germline ends. There are 19 residues in the CDR3. The CDR3 nucleotides are TGTGCCAGCAGCTTAGATGTCCAGGGGAGCTACTCTGGGGCCAACGTCCTGACTTTC. It encodes CASSLDVQGSYSGANVLTF.

This clone has just a few counts. The rearrangement links TRBV6-6 to TRBJ1-4; D perhaps matches TRBD1 (5 bases). V lost 0 bases, J lost 11 bases, and 7 bases lay in between. CDR3 length: 12 residues. Germline V lookup: CDR1 MNHNY, CDR2 SVGAGI (reference sequence). The CDR3 region has the DNA TGTGCCAGCAGTTACTCGGAGGGGAAACTGTTTTTT. This sequence encodes CASSYSEGKLFF.

The chain links TRBV2 to TRBJ2-5, with 9 bases identical to TRBD2. Germline CDR1 and CDR2: SNHLY and FYNNEI. V trimming: 7 bases; J trimming: 5 bases; junction bases outside the gene matches: 11. This CDR3 comprises 15 residues. The DNA of the CDR3 is TGTGCCAGCATCTTTTTAGCGGGAGAGGGGGAGACCCAGTACTTC. Encoded protein: CASIFLAGEGETQYF.

This chain links TRBV6-5 with TRBJ2-2; D might be TRBD1 (6 bases). The CDR3 is 13 amino acids. Deletions cut 11 bases from V and 0 bases from J, with 10 bases between. Germline CDR1 reads MNHEY; CDR2 reads SVGAGI. In DNA form, the CDR3 reads TGTGCCTGCCGGGACACGAACACCGGGGAGCTGTTTTTT. Amino acids: CACRDTNTGELFF.

The chain employs TRBV10-3 and TRBJ1-2, with 7 bases that match TRBD1. J gave up 6 bases and V 6 bases, and 10 bases lay outside the gene matches. The CDR3 has 14 residues. The germline V gene encodes CDR1 ENHRY and CDR2 SYGVKD. Here the CDR3 DNA reads TGTGCCATCAGACTTCGGGACAGTCACGATGGCTACACCTTC. This gives the protein CAIRLRDSHDGYTF.

The J gene is TRBJ1-4, the V gene TRBV21-1. TRBV21-1 is shown as a pseudogene. This CDR3 spans 11 amino acids. The CDR3 coding sequence is TGTGCCAGCAGCGGCGACTTTAAACTGTTTTTT. Its translation: CASSGDFKLFF.